The 26 T cell receptor beta chains below come from one sample, sequenced in a study of cytomegalovirus exposure and HLA in healthy donors. PCR employed 60 Vbeta and 13 Jbeta primers. Clones were sequenced by immunoSEQ multiplex PCR, and TCRdb holds only the in-frame ones, with some missing. The sample includes fewer than 80,000 clones, less than 80% of them seen just once. The source material was PBMCs. The origin of the receptors is a man aged 30 to 39 in good health and CMV-seronegative.

V gene TRBV30 combines with J gene TRBJ2-3; D gene ambiguous. This CDR3 spans 12 amino acids. Trimming left V 0 bases short and J 6 bases short, with 7 bases between. CDR1 is GTSNPN, CDR2 SVGIG, per germline (reference sequence). CDR3 region: CAWSVYFDTQYF. In nucleotides, the CDR3 is TGTGCCTGGAGTGTCTACTTTGATACGCAGTATTTT.

The chain employs TRBV7-2 and TRBJ1-2, with a weak D call TRBD1 (6 bases). This CDR3 region has 17 residues. V lost 0 bases to trimming and J lost 5 bases, with 19 bases between them. Germline V gene data show CDR1 as SGHTA and CDR2 as FQGNSA. CDR3 in amino acids: CASSLASSGTLDYGYTF. The CDR3, as DNA: TGTGCCAGCAGCTTAGCGAGCTCCGGGACACTGGATTATGGCTACACCTTC.

The genes are TRBV6-5 and TRBJ2-2, with D tentatively TRBD2 (7 bases). The CDR3 spans 16 residues. V was shortened by 0 bases and J by 6 bases, with 14 bases between the two germline ends. The germline CDR1 and CDR2 sequences are MNHEY and SVGAGI. CDR3 protein: CASSYSTGGAAGELFF. In DNA, the CDR3 is TGTGCCAGCAGTTACTCGACGGGGGGCGCAGCCGGGGAGCTGTTTTTT.

The rearrangement uses TRBV12-5 and TRBJ2-1, with D perhaps matching TRBD2 (6 bases). Germline CDR1 LGHNT, CDR2 FRNRAP. Trimming took off 6 bases at V and 9 bases at J, with 12 bases between the two ends. The CDR3 spans 12 residues. CDR3 nucleotide sequence: TGTGCTAGTGGGGTGGAGGGAGCTGAGCAGTTCTTC. Amino acids: CASGVEGAEQFF.

This rearrangement joins TRBV20-1 to TRBJ2-1, with 7 bases that match TRBD2. Germline-derived CDR1 and CDR2 are DFQATT and SNEGSKA (reference sequence). CDR3 length: 11 amino acids. V lost 3 bases and J lost 7; bases outside the gene matches: 0. The CDR3 DNA is TGCAGTGCTAGCGGGAGGAATGAGCAGTTCTTC. Translating gives CSASGRNEQFF.

CDR3 protein: CASSLRSGNTEAFF. CDR3 bases: TGTGCCAGCAGCTTAAGGTCCGGGAATACTGAAGCTTTCTTT. V gene TRBV7-9 combines with J gene TRBJ1-1; D uncertain. CDR1 is SEHNR and CDR2 is FQNEAQ in the germline V gene (reference sequence). With 2 bases removed from V and 5 bases from J, the gap between germline ends came to 12 bases. This CDR3 region has 14 residues. Supplemented by reference TRBV7-9 and TRBJ1-1, the full variable domain reads DTGVSQNPRHKITKRGQNVTFRCDPISEHNRLYWYRQTLGQGPEFLTYFQNEAQLEKSRLLSDRFSAERPKGSFSTLEIQRTEQGDSAMYLCASSLRSGNTEAFFGQGTRLTVV.

The J gene is TRBJ2-7, the V gene TRBV6-5; tentatively, D is TRBD1 (6 bases). This CDR3 has 13 amino acids. Germline V gene data show CDR1 as MNHEY and CDR2 as SVGAGI. The V end lost 5 bases, the J end lost 5 bases, and 13 bases lay between the germline ends. The CDR3 DNA follows: TGTGCCAGCAGTAAGCCACAGGGTAACGAGCAGTACTTC. Translating gives CASSKPQGNEQYF.

Of note for this clone: At the DNA level, this CDR3 is encoded by other sequences in the same sample as well. V is TRBV18 and J is TRBJ2-7; maybe TRBD1 (6 bases). This CDR3 comprises 14 residues. The germline V gene encodes CDR1 KGHSH and CDR2 LQKENI. Trimming pared 1 base from V and 2 bases from J, leaving 9 bases between. For the CDR3, the DNA is TGTGCCAGCTCACCACGTTCAGGGGCCTACGAGCAGTACTTC. Translated, it gives CASSPRSGAYEQYF.

This clone was recorded only once. This chain uses TRBV19 with TRBJ1-5, with 8 bases lining up with TRBD1. The V gene end was trimmed by 8 bases and the J gene end by 1 base; junction bases not matched to a gene: 10. Germline values: CDR1 LNHDA, CDR2 SQIVND (reference sequence). This CDR3 is 16 amino acids long. The CDR3, as DNA: TGTGCCAGTGTACGGACAGGGAGGGACAGCAATCAGCCCCAGCATTTT. This encodes CASVRTGRDSNQPQHF.

The CDR3 loop is CASSITTVNYGYTF. The CDR3 DNA is TGTGCCAGTAGTATCACGACAGTTAACTATGGCTACACCTTC. This chain uses TRBV19 with TRBJ1-2, with D tentatively TRBD1 (5 bases). Trimming removed 3 bases from V and 1 base from J, with 9 bases in between. CDR1 and CDR2 (germline): LNHDA, SQIVND (reference sequence). The CDR3 loop spans 14 amino acids.

Notes on this clone: Relative to the germline gene, one junction end is altered; a read error may explain this. The genes are TRBV27 and TRBJ1-2; 9 bases are a match to TRBD1. The CDR3 has 19 residues. Germline V CDR1 and CDR2: MNHEY, SMNVEV (reference sequence). CDR3 residues: CASSPQGGRDRVTVYGYPF. The CDR3 region has the DNA TGTGCCAGCAGTCCCCAAGGGGGGCGGGACAGGGTGACCGTCTATGGCTACCCCTTC.

This clone was detected a few times. The rearrangement uses TRBV6-1 and TRBJ1-5; the D is unclear. This CDR3 contains 14 residues. CDR1 MNHNS and CDR2 SASEGT come from the germline V gene. With 3 bases removed from V and 3 bases from J, the gap between germline ends came to 9 bases. The CDR3 bases are TGTGCCAGCAGTGATATTGTCTACAATCAGCCCCAGCATTTT. The encoded protein is CASSDIVYNQPQHF.

The chain is built from TRBV2 and TRBJ1-4; 7 bases are a match to TRBD1. This CDR3 is 11 amino acids long. The V and J ends lost 5 bases and 13 bases, in that order; junction bases with no gene match: 4. The germline CDR1 and CDR2 sequences are SNHLY and FYNNEI. The CDR3 is CASSPGQRLFF. Written as DNA, the CDR3 is TGTGCCAGCAGTCCGGGACAGAGACTGTTTTTT.

The rearrangement links TRBV19 to TRBJ1-1, with TRBD1 identical over 8 bases. V lost 7 bases to trimming and J lost 6 bases; unmatched junction nucleotides: 7. The CDR3 is made up of 13 amino acids. Germline CDR1 is LNHDA and CDR2 is SQIVND (reference sequence). The DNA for the CDR3 is TGTGCCAGTACCATACAGGGGGTCTCTGAAGCTTTCTTT. Protein product: CASTIQGVSEAFF.

This clone was seen just once. The chain uses TRBV29-1 and TRBJ2-2, with TRBD2 as a possible D gene (6 bases). CDR3 size: 14 residues. Germline-derived CDR1 and CDR2 are SQVTM and ANQGSEA. V shed 6 bases and J shed 0 bases, with 11 bases lying between them. The CDR3 DNA reads as TGCAGCGTAGGACTATTCGCGAACACCGGGGAGCTGTTTTTT. It translates to CSVGLFANTGELFF.

The chain couples TRBV4-1 to TRBJ2-3, with TRBD2 identical over 9 bases. The V and J ends lost 2 bases and 0 bases, in that order; junction bases with no gene match: 3. The CDR3 is 16 residues long. Germline loops: CDR1 MGHRA, CDR2 YSYEKL. As DNA, the CDR3 is TGCGCCAGCAGCCAAAGACTAGCGGAAAGCACAGATACGCAGTATTTT. It encodes CASSQRLAESTDTQYF.

The chain links TRBV15 to TRBJ2-1, with D possibly being TRBD1 (5 bases). Germline-derived CDR1 and CDR2 are LNHNV and YYDKDF (reference sequence). The CDR3 length is 12 residues. Trimming cost V 3 bases and J 12 bases, with 12 bases left between them. CDR3 DNA: TGTGCCACCAGCAGGGACACCCTGTCGCAGTTCTTC. It encodes CATSRDTLSQFF.

This clone appeared once. The DNA for the CDR3 is TGTGCCAGCAGCTCCCTCAGCGGCGAGACCCAGTACTTC. As protein: CASSSLSGETQYF. The chain employs TRBV11-2 and TRBJ2-5, with D perhaps matching TRBD2 (5 bases). Trimming took off 4 bases at V and 5 bases at J, with 11 bases between the two ends. Germline assignment: CDR1 SGHAT and CDR2 FQNNGV. There are 13 residues in the CDR3.

CDR3 sequence (DNA): TGTGCCTGGAGTCCCAACTTGTACTTGCAAGCTTTCTTT. Translation: CAWSPNLYLQAFF. The chain joins TRBV30 to TRBJ1-1, with D unresolved. The germline V gene encodes CDR1 GTSNPN and CDR2 SVGIG (reference sequence). The CDR3 length is 13 residues. With 2 bases removed from V and 9 bases from J, the gap between germline ends came to 16 bases.

V gene TRBV30 combines with J gene TRBJ1-6, with TRBD1 matching 9 bases. Germline assignment: CDR1 GTSNPN and CDR2 SVGIG (reference sequence). Trimming removed 3 bases from V and 5 bases from J; junction bases left unmatched: 5. This CDR3 comprises 15 residues. CDR3 sequence reads: CAWSTGGGHNSPLHF. DNA of the CDR3: TGTGCCTGGAGCACAGGGGGCGGCCATAATTCACCCCTCCACTTT.

The V gene is TRBV6-1, the J gene TRBJ1-3; D is unresolved. The CDR3 is made up of 13 amino acids. Trimming took 4 bases from V and 1 from J, leaving 5 bases between them. CDR1 MNHNS and CDR2 SASEGT come from the germline V gene. CDR3 in amino acids: CASSVTSGNTIYF. The CDR3 nucleotides are TGTGCCAGCAGTGTAACTTCTGGAAACACCATATATTTT.

V is TRBV5-6 and J is TRBJ2-1, with D maybe TRBD2 (5 bases). From germline, CDR1 is SGHDT and CDR2 YYEEEE. The V and J ends lost 0 bases and 4 bases respectively, with 11 bases between them. This CDR3 is built from 15 residues. This CDR3 is CASSLDIGGYNEQFF. As DNA, the CDR3 is TGTGCCAGCAGCTTGGATATAGGCGGGTACAATGAGCAGTTCTTC.

The J gene is TRBJ2-4, the V gene TRBV28, with a tentative D call TRBD2 (5 bases). V was pared by 6 bases and J by 3 bases, with 15 bases between. Germline values: CDR1 MDHEN, CDR2 SYDVKM. The CDR3 totals 15 residues. CDR3 coding DNA: TGTGCCAGCAGCTATATCCCGGGGTTCAAAAACATTCAGTACTTC. Translating gives CASSYIPGFKNIQYF.

In the case of this clone: A junction boundary mismatches the germline segment, possibly from a read error. The chain uses TRBV7-9 and TRBJ1-1; D perhaps matches TRBD1 (5 bases). Germline assignment: CDR1 SEHNR and CDR2 FQNEAQ (reference sequence). There are 16 residues in the CDR3. The CDR3 protein is CSSSLLSGRGYTEAFF. The CDR3 coding sequence is TGTTCCAGCAGCCTACTCAGTGGCCGGGGGTACACTGAAGCTTTCTTT.

The CDR3 spells CASSWGLRCEQYF. The CDR3 nucleotides read TGTGCCAGCAGCTGGGGGCTTAGATGCGAGCAGTACTTC. The chain recombines TRBV27 with TRBJ2-7, with D possibly TRBD1 on 6 matching bases. The CDR3 has 13 amino acids. From germline, CDR1 is MNHEY and CDR2 SMNVEV (reference sequence). Trimming cost V 6 bases and J 6 bases, with 15 bases left between them.

This rearrangement joins TRBV25-1 to TRBJ1-2; weak D call: TRBD1 (6 bases). Germline V gene data show CDR1 as MGHDK and CDR2 as SYGVNS. The length of the CDR3 is 12 residues. V was shortened by 7 bases and J by 7 bases, with 13 bases between the two germline ends. CDR3 sequence (DNA): TGTGCCAGCACCCAGGGGAATGGTGGCTACACCTTC. As protein: CASTQGNGGYTF.